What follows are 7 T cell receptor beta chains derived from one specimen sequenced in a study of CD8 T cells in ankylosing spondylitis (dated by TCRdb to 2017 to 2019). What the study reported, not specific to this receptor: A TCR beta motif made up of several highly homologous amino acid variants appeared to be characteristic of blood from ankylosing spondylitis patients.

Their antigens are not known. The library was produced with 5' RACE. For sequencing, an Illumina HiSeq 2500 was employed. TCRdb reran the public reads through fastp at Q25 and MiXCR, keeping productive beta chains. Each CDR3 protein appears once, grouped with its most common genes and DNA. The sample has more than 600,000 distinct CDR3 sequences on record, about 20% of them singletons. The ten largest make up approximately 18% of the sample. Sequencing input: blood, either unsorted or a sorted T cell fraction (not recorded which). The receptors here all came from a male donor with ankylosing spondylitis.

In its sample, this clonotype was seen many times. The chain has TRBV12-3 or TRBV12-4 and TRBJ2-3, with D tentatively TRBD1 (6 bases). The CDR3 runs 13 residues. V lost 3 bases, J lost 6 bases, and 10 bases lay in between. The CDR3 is CASSLGTLDTQYF. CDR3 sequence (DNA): TGTGCCAGCAGTTTGGGGACACTGGATACGCAGTATTTT.

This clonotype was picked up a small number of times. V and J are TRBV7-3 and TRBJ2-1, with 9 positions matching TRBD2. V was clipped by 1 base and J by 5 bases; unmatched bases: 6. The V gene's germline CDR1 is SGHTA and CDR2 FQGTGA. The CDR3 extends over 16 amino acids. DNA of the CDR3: TGTGCCAGCAGCTTAATGGGCGGGAGGGTTGACAATGAGCAGTTCTTC. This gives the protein CASSLMGGRVDNEQFF.

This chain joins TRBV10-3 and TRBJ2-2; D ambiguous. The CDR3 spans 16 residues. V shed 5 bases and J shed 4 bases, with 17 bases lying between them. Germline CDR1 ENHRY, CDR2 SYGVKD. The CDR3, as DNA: TGTGCCATCAGTTGGCCAGAGGACCACGCCACCGGGGAGCTGTTTTTT. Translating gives CAISWPEDHATGELFF.

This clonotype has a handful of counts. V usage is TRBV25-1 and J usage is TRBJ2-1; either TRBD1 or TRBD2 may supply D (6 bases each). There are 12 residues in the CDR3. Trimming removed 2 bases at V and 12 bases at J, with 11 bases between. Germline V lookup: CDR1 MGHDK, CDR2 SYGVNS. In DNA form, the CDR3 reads TGTGCCAGCAGTGAAGGAGGGGGAGGGCAGTTCTTC. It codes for CASSEGGGGQFF.

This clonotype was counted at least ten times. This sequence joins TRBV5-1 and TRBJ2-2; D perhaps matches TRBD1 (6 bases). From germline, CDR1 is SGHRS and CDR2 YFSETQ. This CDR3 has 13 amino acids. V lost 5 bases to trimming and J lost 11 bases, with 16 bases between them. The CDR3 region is CASSSDRTPELFF. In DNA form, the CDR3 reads TGCGCCAGCAGTTCTGACAGGACCCCAGAGCTGTTTTTT.

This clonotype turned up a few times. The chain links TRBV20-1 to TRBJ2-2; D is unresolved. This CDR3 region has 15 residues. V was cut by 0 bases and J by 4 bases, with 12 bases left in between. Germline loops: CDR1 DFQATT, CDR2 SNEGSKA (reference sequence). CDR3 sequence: CSARESRASTGELFF. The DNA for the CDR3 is TGCAGTGCTAGAGAATCCCGGGCGTCCACCGGGGAGCTGTTTTTT.

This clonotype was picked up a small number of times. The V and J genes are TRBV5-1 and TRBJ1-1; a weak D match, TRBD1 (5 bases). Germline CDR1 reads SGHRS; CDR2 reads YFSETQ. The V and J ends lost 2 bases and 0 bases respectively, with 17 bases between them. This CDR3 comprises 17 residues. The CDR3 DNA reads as TGCGCCAGCAGCTTATCTCCGGGGCGCGGGATGAACACTGAAGCTTTCTTT. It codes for CASSLSPGRGMNTEAFF. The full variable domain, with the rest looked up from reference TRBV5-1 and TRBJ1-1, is KAGVTQTPRYLIKTRGQQVTLSCSPISGHRSVSWYQQTPGQGLQFLFEYFSETQRNKGNFPGRFSGRQFSNSRSEMNVSTLELGDSALYLCASSLSPGRGMNTEAFFGQGTRLTVV.